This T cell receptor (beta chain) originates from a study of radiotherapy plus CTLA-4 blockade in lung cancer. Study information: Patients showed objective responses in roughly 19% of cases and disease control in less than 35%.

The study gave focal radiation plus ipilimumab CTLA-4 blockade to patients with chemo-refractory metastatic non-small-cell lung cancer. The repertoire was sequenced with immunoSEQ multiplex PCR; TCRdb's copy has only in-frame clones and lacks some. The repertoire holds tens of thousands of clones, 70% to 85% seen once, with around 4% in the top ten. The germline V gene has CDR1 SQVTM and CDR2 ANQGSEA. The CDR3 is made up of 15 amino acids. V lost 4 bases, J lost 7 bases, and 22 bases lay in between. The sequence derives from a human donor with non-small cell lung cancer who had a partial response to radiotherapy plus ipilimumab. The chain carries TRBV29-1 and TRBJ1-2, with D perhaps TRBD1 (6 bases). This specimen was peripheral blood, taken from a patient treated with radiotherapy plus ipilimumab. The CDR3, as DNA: TGCAGCGTTGTGGAACGTTGGACAGACCCTCTTGGCTACACCTTC. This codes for CSVVERWTDPLGYTF.